The 26 T cell receptor beta chains in this list originate from one sample, sequenced in a study of CD8 T cells in Susac syndrome (dated by TCRdb to between 2018 and 2021). Libraries were prepared through the immunoSEQ multiplex PCR assay. RNA was extracted with the RNeasy kit and about 0.5 to 1 ug was reverse transcribed using random hexamers. The raw public reads went through TCRdb reprocessing: fastp at Q25, MiXCR clone calling, in-frame beta chains kept. Each CDR3 protein appears once, grouped with its most common genes and DNA. The sample yields approximately 210,000 distinct CDR3 sequences; around 95% were counted once. The top ten hold roughly 0.1% of the sample. The specimen sequenced was CD4+ T cells from PBMCs. The source is a human donor with multiple sclerosis.

This clonotype was detected only once. This rearrangement joins TRBV7-3 to TRBJ2-2, with TRBD2 matching over 8 bases. CDR3 length: 12 amino acids. Germline trimming cut 8 bases from V and 7 bases from J; bases unmatched to any gene: 3. In germline, CDR1 is SGHTA, CDR2 FQGTGA. The CDR3 region has the DNA TGTGCCAGCGGAGCGGGGGTCGGGGAGCTGTTTTTT. It specifies CASGAGVGELFF. Combining the CDR3 with reference TRBV7-3 and TRBJ2-2 gives the whole variable domain GAGVSQTPSNKVTEKGKYVELRCDPISGHTALYWYRQSLGQGPEFLIYFQGTGAADDSGLPNDRFFAVRPEGSVSTLKIQRTERGDSAVYLCASGAGVGELFFGEGSRLTVL.

V and J are TRBV5-1 and TRBJ1-1; 9 bases fit TRBD1. Looked up from germline, CDR1 is SGHRS and CDR2 is YFSETQ. V lost 2 bases, J lost 5 bases, and 7 bases stayed unmatched. The CDR3 extends over 15 amino acids. CDR3 sequence reads: CASSLQGAPGTEAFF. The CDR3 DNA is TGCGCCAGCAGCTTACAGGGGGCGCCGGGAACTGAAGCTTTCTTT.

This chain links TRBV7-2 with TRBJ2-5; 7 nucleotides line up with TRBD2. The germline V gene encodes CDR1 SGHTA and CDR2 FQGNSA. The CDR3 is 16 amino acids. V lost 2 bases to trimming and J lost 0 bases; unmatched junction nucleotides: 6. The CDR3 coding sequence is TGTGCCAGCAGCTTACCTAGCGGCGCGTACCAAGAGACCCAGTACTTC. It specifies CASSLPSGAYQETQYF.

The V and J genes are TRBV27 and TRBJ1-2; possible D gene TRBD1, 5 bases. The CDR3 consists of 17 residues. Germline V gene lookup returns CDR1 MNHEY and CDR2 SMNVEV (reference sequence). V shed 4 bases and J shed 3 bases, with 21 bases lying between them. CDR3 DNA: TGTGCCAGCAGTTCCCGTCCAGCGGGACGGCGGGACTATGGCTACACCTTC. It specifies CASSSRPAGRRDYGYTF.

The chain couples TRBV20-1 to TRBJ2-7; a possible D gene is TRBD2 (6 bases). This CDR3 comprises 11 residues. Germline V CDR1 and CDR2: DFQATT, SNEGSKA (reference sequence). V gave up 3 bases and J gave up 5 bases, with 8 bases separating them. CDR3 in DNA: TGCAGTGCTAGTCGGGGGAACGAGCAGTACTTC. It is translated as CSASRGNEQYF.

This chain joins TRBV3-1 and TRBJ2-7, with 7 bases matching TRBD1. Germline V CDR1 and CDR2: LGHDT, YNNKEL (reference sequence). The length of the CDR3 is 14 residues. The junction had 10 bases not matched to a gene; V was cut back by 4 bases and J by 7 bases. The CDR3, as DNA: TGTGCCAGCAGCCTCACGGGACAGCCTGTAGAGCAGTACTTC. Translating gives CASSLTGQPVEQYF.

For the CDR3, the DNA is TGTGCCAGTGGCCTAGCGGACAGCCAGAATTCACCCCTCCACTTT. Translating gives CASGLADSQNSPLHF. V usage is TRBV9 and J usage is TRBJ1-6, with D maybe TRBD1 (6 bases). This CDR3 is built from 15 residues. The germline gives CDR1 SGDLS, CDR2 YYNGEE. The germline V and J ends were trimmed by 8 bases and 7 bases, with 19 bases remaining between them.

The chain has TRBV12-3 or TRBV12-4 and TRBJ1-1; D is uncertain. The germline V and J ends were trimmed by 4 bases and 3 bases, with 9 bases remaining between them. CDR3 length equals 13 residues. DNA of the CDR3: TGTGCCAGCAGTTCACGGGCTTACACTGAAGCTTTCTTT. It specifies CASSSRAYTEAFF.

The chain has TRBV30 and TRBJ2-7; 8 nucleotides align to TRBD2. Trimming cost V 8 bases and J 3 bases; bases outside gene matches: 6. The CDR3 consists of 12 residues. Germline V lookup: CDR1 GTSNPN, CDR2 SVGIG (reference sequence). DNA of the CDR3: TGTGCCGGGACCGGGACTAGCTACGAGCAGTACTTC. As protein: CAGTGTSYEQYF.

V and J are TRBV27 and TRBJ1-2; a weak D match, TRBD1 (6 bases). CDR1 and CDR2 from the germline V gene are MNHEY and SMNVEV (reference sequence). The CDR3 loop spans 14 amino acids. Deletions cut 3 bases from V and 5 bases from J, with 13 bases between. CDR3 amino acids: CASSLKQGRYGYTF. The CDR3 DNA follows: TGTGCCAGCAGTTTGAAACAGGGACGATATGGCTACACCTTC.

V is TRBV14 and J is TRBJ2-1, with D perhaps being TRBD1 or TRBD2 (5 bases each). Germline loops: CDR1 SGHDN, CDR2 FVKESK. V lost 1 base and J 2 bases, leaving 12 bases between the germline ends. This CDR3 is 16 amino acids long. The CDR3 protein is CASSQGGGLPYNEQFF. CDR3 DNA: TGTGCCAGCAGCCAAGGGGGCGGGTTACCCTACAATGAGCAGTTCTTC.

This clonotype was found a few times. The DNA for the CDR3 is TGTGCCAGCAGTTTGAGGGGGAGCAATCAGCCCCAGCATTTT. It yields the protein CASSLRGSNQPQHF. The rearrangement links TRBV6-4 to TRBJ1-5, with a weak D call TRBD1 (6 bases). V was clipped by 5 bases and J by 1 base, with 9 bases between them. The length of the CDR3 is 14 residues. The germline V gene encodes CDR1 MRHNA and CDR2 SNTAGT.

The chain joins TRBV12-3 or TRBV12-4 to TRBJ2-7; 7 bases align to TRBD1. The CDR3 has 13 amino acids. Unmatched junction bases numbered 7, after V lost 6 bases and J lost 5 bases. CDR3 in amino acids: CASRKTGLHEQYF. CDR3 sequence (DNA): TGTGCCAGCAGGAAGACAGGGCTCCACGAGCAGTACTTC.

The CDR3 nucleotides read TGTGCCAGCACCAATCTAGGGGGGATCTATGGCTACACCTTC. Its protein is CASTNLGGIYGYTF. The genes are TRBV3-1 and TRBJ1-2; D may be TRBD1 (6 bases). Germline assignment: CDR1 LGHDT and CDR2 YNNKEL (reference sequence). Trimming took 7 bases from V and 4 from J, leaving 16 bases between them. The CDR3 is made up of 14 amino acids. The variable domain in full, completed from reference TRBV3-1 and TRBJ1-2, reads DTAVSQTPKYLVTQMGNDKSIKCEQNLGHDTMYWYKQDSKKFLKIMFSYNNKELIINETVPNRFSPKSPDKAHLNLHINSLELGDSAVYFCASTNLGGIYGYTFGSGTRLTVV.

V gene TRBV27 combines with J gene TRBJ2-7, with TRBD1 matching over 8 bases. This CDR3 has 17 residues. V was clipped by 1 base and J by 4 bases; unmatched bases: 12. Germline CDR1 MNHEY, CDR2 SMNVEV (reference sequence). The CDR3 nucleotides read TGTGCCAGCAGTTTATTCCCCCCTGGCCAGGGGGCGTACGAGCAGTACTTC. Translation: CASSLFPPGQGAYEQYF.

This sequence joins TRBV30 and TRBJ1-1; D is possibly TRBD1 (5 bases). In germline, CDR1 is GTSNPN, CDR2 SVGIG (reference sequence). The length of the CDR3 is 15 residues. Trimming stripped 3 bases from V and 0 bases from J, with 14 bases between. CDR3 region: CAWSRVGNMNTEAFF. CDR3 in DNA: TGTGCCTGGAGCAGGGTGGGAAATATGAACACTGAAGCTTTCTTT. Looking up the rest from reference TRBV30 and TRBJ1-1 gives the full variable domain: SQTIHQWPATLVQPVGSPLSLECTVEGTSNPNLYWYRQAAGRGLQLLFYSVGIGQISSEVPQNLSASRPQDRQFILSSKKLLLSDSGFYLCAWSRVGNMNTEAFFGQGTRLTVV.

This sequence joins TRBV15 and TRBJ1-2; D uncertain. The CDR3 has 12 residues. Germline V gene lookup returns CDR1 LNHNV and CDR2 YYDKDF (reference sequence). Deletions cut 0 bases from V and 7 bases from J, with 6 bases between. The CDR3: CATSREGVGYTF. CDR3 nucleotides: TGTGCCACCAGCAGAGAGGGCGTTGGCTACACCTTC.

The J gene is TRBJ1-3, the V gene TRBV24-1, with D tentatively TRBD1 (6 bases). Deletions cut 3 bases from V and 9 bases from J, with 20 bases between. Germline lookup yields CDR1 KGHDR and CDR2 SFDVKD. The CDR3 sequence is 16 residues long. CDR3 protein: CATSDPPDRPFGTIYF. CDR3 nucleotide sequence: TGTGCCACCAGTGATCCCCCGGACAGACCGTTTGGCACCATATATTTT.

This chain connects TRBV4-2 to TRBJ2-2; D is possibly TRBD2 (6 bases). With 3 bases removed from V and 1 base from J, the gap between germline ends came to 9 bases. Germline V CDR1 and CDR2: LGHNA, YNFKEQ. This CDR3 contains 15 residues. The CDR3 sequence is CASSQMRGNTGELFF. In DNA form, the CDR3 reads TGTGCCAGCAGCCAGATGCGGGGGAACACCGGGGAGCTGTTTTTT.

The V and J genes are TRBV13 and TRBJ2-1, with TRBD1 matching over 9 bases. The V gene end was trimmed by 4 bases and the J gene end by 6 bases; junction bases not matched to a gene: 10. Germline lookup yields CDR1 PRHDT and CDR2 FYEKMQ (reference sequence). The CDR3 loop spans 16 amino acids. CDR3 protein: CASSSLRTGDLNEQFF. The CDR3 region has the DNA TGTGCCAGCAGCTCCCTCCGGACAGGGGACCTCAATGAGCAGTTCTTC.

The chain combines TRBV20-1 with TRBJ2-7; a weak D match, TRBD2 (6 bases). V was shortened by 5 bases and J by 6 bases, with 17 bases between the two germline ends. CDR1 DFQATT and CDR2 SNEGSKA come from the germline V gene (reference sequence). This CDR3 contains 13 residues. CDR3 region: CSAWTTVGGEQYF. The CDR3 region has the DNA TGCAGTGCTTGGACTACCGTCGGTGGCGAGCAGTACTTC.

This clonotype was observed once. The V call is TRBV30, the J call TRBJ2-1; 7 bases are a match to TRBD2. This CDR3 region has 14 residues. Germline lookup yields CDR1 GTSNPN and CDR2 SVGIG (reference sequence). V lost 3 bases to trimming and J lost 4 bases; unmatched junction nucleotides: 6. This chain's CDR3 is CAWRGEGSYNEQFF. The DNA for the CDR3 is TGTGCCTGGAGGGGGGAGGGAAGTTACAATGAGCAGTTCTTC.

CDR3 amino acids: CASSPDTTEAFF. CDR3 DNA sequence: TGTGCCAGCAGCCCAGACACCACTGAAGCTTTCTTT. The chain carries TRBV12-3 or TRBV12-4 and TRBJ1-1; no definite D call. The V and J ends lost 6 bases and 4 bases respectively, with 9 bases between them. CDR3 size: 12 residues.

The genes are TRBV1 and TRBJ1-4; TRBD1 is taken as the D call from the table, unchecked against the DNA. TRBV1 is given as a pseudogene. The CDR3 runs 17 residues. The CDR3 reads CTSSQEGTGASNEKLFF. The CDR3 coding sequence is TGCACCAGCAGCCAAGAGGGAACAGGGGCAAGTAATGAAAAACTGTTTTTT.

J is TRBJ1-1 and V is TRBV12-3 or TRBV12-4; 10 nucleotides line up with TRBD1. After removal of 6 bases from V and 5 bases from J, the junction contained 6 bases not matched to a gene. CDR3 length: 14 amino acids. The CDR3 DNA is TGTGCCAGCAGCGGCCGGGACAGGGGAACTGAAGCTTTCTTT. Its translation: CASSGRDRGTEAFF.

The rearrangement links TRBV25-1 to TRBJ1-2, with a tentative D call TRBD1 (5 bases). Germline lookup yields CDR1 MGHDK and CDR2 SYGVNS. V shed 2 bases and J shed 6 bases, with 13 bases lying between them. The CDR3 extends over 14 amino acids. The CDR3 nucleotides read TGTGCCAGCAGTGAAGGGGGATGGGGAAATGGCTACACCTTC. Encoded protein: CASSEGGWGNGYTF.